This T cell receptor beta chain was recorded in a study of cytomegalovirus exposure and HLA in healthy donors. CDR3 length: 12 amino acids. J gave up 8 bases and V 6 bases, and 5 bases lay outside the gene matches. CDR1 is SQVTM, CDR2 ANQGSEA, per germline. In regard to this clone: Antigen: not known.

TCRdb's copy holds only in-frame clones and misses some; the assay was immunoSEQ multiplex PCR. The data show about 150,000 clones, roughly 89% seen once. Overall study results and limits: Researchers catalogued around 150 TCR beta chains as cytomegalovirus-associated. Subsequent analysis revealed that first-cohort TCR clusters tended to co-occur in the 130 or so validation repertoires. In vitro data verified a few CMV-associated chains as specific for CMV antigens.

Sequencing used PBMCs. This rearrangement joins TRBV29-1 to TRBJ1-3; 9 bases line up with TRBD1. The clonotype originates from a woman under 30 in good health and CMV-seropositive. The CDR3 loop is CSVEQGAHTIYF. The DNA for the CDR3 is TGCAGCGTCGAACAGGGGGCACACACCATATATTTT.